This passage covers 8 T cell receptor beta chains from one sample sequenced in a study of T cells in Graves' hyperthyroidism and ophthalmopathy. The CDR3 regions of TCR beta were amplified from RNA transcripts. An initial round of RT-PCR targeting the TCR CDR3 relied on the HTBI primer set. Each CDR3 protein gets one entry after TCRdb re-called the multiplex PCR reads with MiXCR. The profile shows around 340,000 distinct CDR3 sequences, around 13% of them singletons. The sample taken for sequencing was blood. The receptors originated from a woman aged 25 to 39 with Graves' hyperthyroidism.

This clonotype occurred many times. V is TRBV28 and J is TRBJ2-1; D is possibly TRBD1 (6 bases). Looked up from germline, CDR1 is MDHEN and CDR2 is SYDVKM. Deletions cut 11 bases from V and 7 bases from J, with 18 bases between. The CDR3 extends over 13 amino acids. CDR3 bases: TGTGCCCTAAGGGGGAAGGGGGATAATGAGCAGTTCTTC. Protein product: CALRGKGDNEQFF.

This rearrangement joins TRBV24-1 to TRBJ2-5; TRBD1 matches at 8 bases. Germline assignment: CDR1 KGHDR and CDR2 SFDVKD. V lost 5 bases, J lost 5 bases, and 9 bases stayed unmatched. The CDR3 loop spans 15 amino acids. The CDR3 nucleotides are TGTGCCACCAGTGGGACAGGGTATTTTGACGAGACCCAGTACTTC. Its translation is CATSGTGYFDETQYF.

There are many counts of this clonotype. This chain links TRBV12-3 or TRBV12-4 with TRBJ2-5; weak D call: TRBD2 (5 bases). V was trimmed by 5 bases and J by 5 bases, leaving 15 bases between them. The CDR3 sequence is 14 residues long. The CDR3 DNA is TGTGCCAGCAGTCCCGGCGGGTTTCGGGAGACCCAGTACTTC. This codes for CASSPGGFRETQYF.

This chain joins TRBV20-1 and TRBJ2-7; D is unclear. CDR1 and CDR2 (germline): DFQATT, SNEGSKA (reference sequence). The CDR3 spans 15 residues. V lost 1 base to trimming and J lost 3 bases, with 16 bases between them. As DNA, the CDR3 is TGCAGTGCTAGAGGAGGCGAGCTCGGGCGCTACGAGCAGTACTTC. Its protein is CSARGGELGRYEQYF.

This clonotype showed up many times. V is TRBV12-3 or TRBV12-4 and J is TRBJ2-4; D unresolved. V lost 3 bases and J 4 bases, leaving 22 bases between the germline ends. The CDR3 contains 18 residues. The CDR3 DNA sequence: TGTGCCAGCAGTTTCGAAATGAGTTCCCCGTTGATAAAAAACATTCAGTACTTC. Protein: CASSFEMSSPLIKNIQYF.

There are many counts of this clonotype. The V and J genes are TRBV20-1 and TRBJ2-3; 12 bases fit TRBD2. The junction had 1 base not matched to a gene; V was cut back by 3 bases and J by 3 bases. The CDR3 length is 14 residues. The V gene's germline CDR1 is DFQATT and CDR2 SNEGSKA (reference sequence). The CDR3 DNA reads as TGCAGTGCTAGGGGACTAGCGGGTACAGATACGCAGTATTTT. Protein product: CSARGLAGTDTQYF.

Only a few counts were recorded for this clonotype. V is TRBV20-1 and J is TRBJ2-7; TRBD2 matches 11 bases. From germline, CDR1 is DFQATT and CDR2 SNEGSKA (reference sequence). V shed 7 bases, J shed 3 bases, and the junction held 5 bases outside the gene matches. The CDR3 loop spans 13 amino acids. The CDR3 is CSERLAGYYEQYF. The CDR3 DNA sequence: TGCAGTGAACGACTAGCGGGATACTACGAGCAGTACTTC.

This clonotype was recorded at least ten times. The chain has TRBV6-1 and TRBJ1-2, with TRBD1 as a possible D gene (5 bases). This CDR3 region has 14 residues. CDR1 is MNHNS, CDR2 SASEGT, per germline. Trimming stripped 5 bases from V and 6 bases from J, with 16 bases between. CDR3 bases: TGTGCCAGCAGTTTTCAGGGTGGAAAGGATGGCTACACCTTC. Encoded protein: CASSFQGGKDGYTF.